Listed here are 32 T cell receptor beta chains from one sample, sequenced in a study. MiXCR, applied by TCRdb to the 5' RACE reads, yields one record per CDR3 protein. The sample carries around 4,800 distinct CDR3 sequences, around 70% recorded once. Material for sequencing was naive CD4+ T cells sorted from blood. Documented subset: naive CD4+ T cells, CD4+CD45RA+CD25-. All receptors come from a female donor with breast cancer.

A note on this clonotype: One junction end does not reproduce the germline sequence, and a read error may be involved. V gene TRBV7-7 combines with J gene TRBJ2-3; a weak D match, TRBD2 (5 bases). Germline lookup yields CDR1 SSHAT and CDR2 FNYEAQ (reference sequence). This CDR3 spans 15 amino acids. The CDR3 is CASSLGRDVADTQYF. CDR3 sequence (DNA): TGTGCTAGCAGCTTAGGTCGGGATGTTGCAGATACGCAGTATTTT.

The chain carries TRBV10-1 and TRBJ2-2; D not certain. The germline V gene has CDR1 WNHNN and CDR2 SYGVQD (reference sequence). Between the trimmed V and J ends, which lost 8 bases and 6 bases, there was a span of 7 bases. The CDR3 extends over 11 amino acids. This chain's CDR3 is CASSRSGELFF. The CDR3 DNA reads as TGCGCCAGCTCTAGGTCCGGGGAGCTGTTTTTT.

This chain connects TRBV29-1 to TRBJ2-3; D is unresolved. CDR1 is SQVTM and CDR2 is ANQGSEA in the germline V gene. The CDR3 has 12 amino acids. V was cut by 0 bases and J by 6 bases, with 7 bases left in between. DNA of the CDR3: TGCAGCGTTGAAGAAAGTTCCGATACGCAGTATTTT. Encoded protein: CSVEESSDTQYF.

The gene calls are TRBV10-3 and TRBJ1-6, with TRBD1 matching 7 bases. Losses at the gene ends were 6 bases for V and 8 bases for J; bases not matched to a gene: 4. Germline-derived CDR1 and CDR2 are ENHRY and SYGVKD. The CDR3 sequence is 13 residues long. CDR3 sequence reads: CAIRQGVDSPLHF. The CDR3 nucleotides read TGTGCCATCAGGCAGGGGGTAGATTCACCCCTCCACTTT.

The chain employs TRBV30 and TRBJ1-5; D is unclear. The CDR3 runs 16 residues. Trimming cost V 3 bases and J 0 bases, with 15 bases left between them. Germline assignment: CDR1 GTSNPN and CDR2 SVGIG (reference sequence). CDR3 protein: CAWRFGGTNSNQPQHF. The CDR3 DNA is TGTGCCTGGAGATTCGGCGGCACTAATAGCAATCAGCCCCAGCATTTT.

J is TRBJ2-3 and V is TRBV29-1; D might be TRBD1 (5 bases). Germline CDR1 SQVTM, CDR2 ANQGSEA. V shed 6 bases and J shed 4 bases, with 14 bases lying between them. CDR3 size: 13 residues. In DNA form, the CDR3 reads TGCAGCGTCCAGGGTGGGTTTGCAGATACGCAGTATTTT. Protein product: CSVQGGFADTQYF.

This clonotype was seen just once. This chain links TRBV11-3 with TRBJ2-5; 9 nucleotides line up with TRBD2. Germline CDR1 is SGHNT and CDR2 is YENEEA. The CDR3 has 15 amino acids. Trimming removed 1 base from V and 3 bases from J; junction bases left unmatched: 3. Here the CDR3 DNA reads TGTGCCAGCAGCTTAGTTAGCGGGGGTGAAGAGACCCAGTACTTC. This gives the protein CASSLVSGGEETQYF.

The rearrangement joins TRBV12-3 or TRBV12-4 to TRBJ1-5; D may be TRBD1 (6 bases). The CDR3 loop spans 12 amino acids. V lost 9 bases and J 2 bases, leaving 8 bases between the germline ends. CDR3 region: CASRQGNQPQHF. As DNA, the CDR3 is TGTGCCAGTAGACAGGGCAATCAGCCCCAGCATTTT.

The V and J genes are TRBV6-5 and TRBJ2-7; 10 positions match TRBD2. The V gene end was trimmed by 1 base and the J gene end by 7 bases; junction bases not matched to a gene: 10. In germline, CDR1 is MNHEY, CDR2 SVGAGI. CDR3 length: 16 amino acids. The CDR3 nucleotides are TGTGCCAGCAGTTACTTATCTAGCGGGAGTAAGCAAGAGCAGTACTTC. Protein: CASSYLSSGSKQEQYF.

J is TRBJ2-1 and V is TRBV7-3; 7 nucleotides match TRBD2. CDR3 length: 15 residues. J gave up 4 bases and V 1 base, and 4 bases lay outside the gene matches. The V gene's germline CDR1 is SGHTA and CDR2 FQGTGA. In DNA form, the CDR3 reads TGTGCCAGCAGCTTAAGGGCTAGCGGATACAATGAGCAGTTCTTC. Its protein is CASSLRASGYNEQFF.

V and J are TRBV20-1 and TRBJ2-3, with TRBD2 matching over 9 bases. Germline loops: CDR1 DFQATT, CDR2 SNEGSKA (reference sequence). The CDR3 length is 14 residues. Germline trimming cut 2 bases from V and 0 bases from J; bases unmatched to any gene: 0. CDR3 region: CSARTSGSTDTQYF. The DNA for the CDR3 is TGCAGTGCTAGAACTAGCGGGAGCACAGATACGCAGTATTTT.

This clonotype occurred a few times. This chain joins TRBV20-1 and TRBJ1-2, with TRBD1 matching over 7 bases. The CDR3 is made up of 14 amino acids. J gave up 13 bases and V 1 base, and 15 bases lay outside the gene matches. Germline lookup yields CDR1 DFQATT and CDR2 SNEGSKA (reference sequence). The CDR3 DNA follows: TGCAGTGCTAGAGTCCCAAGACAGGGAGGTTCTACCACCTTC. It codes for CSARVPRQGGSTTF.

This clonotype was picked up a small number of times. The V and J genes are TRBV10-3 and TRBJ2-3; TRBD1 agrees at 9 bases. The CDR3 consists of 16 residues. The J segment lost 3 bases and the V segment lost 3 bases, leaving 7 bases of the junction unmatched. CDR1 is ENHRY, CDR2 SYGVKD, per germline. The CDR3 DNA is TGTGCCATCAGTGACACCGGGACAGGGAGGACAGATACGCAGTATTTT. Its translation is CAISDTGTGRTDTQYF.

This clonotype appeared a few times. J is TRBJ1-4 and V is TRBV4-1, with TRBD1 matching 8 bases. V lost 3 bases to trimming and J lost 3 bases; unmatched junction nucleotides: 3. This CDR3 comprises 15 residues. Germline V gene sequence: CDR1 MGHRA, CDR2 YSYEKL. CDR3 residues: CASSQLTGANEKLFF. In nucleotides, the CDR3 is TGCGCCAGCAGCCAGCTGACAGGGGCTAATGAAAAACTGTTTTTT.

Here the CDR3 reads CAISGTENTEAFF. DNA of the CDR3: TGTGCCATCAGCGGGACAGAGAACACTGAAGCTTTCTTT. The genes are TRBV10-3 and TRBJ1-1; 7 nucleotides agree with TRBD1. CDR1 ENHRY and CDR2 SYGVKD come from the germline V gene. Trimming cost V 6 bases and J 1 base; bases outside gene matches: 2. The CDR3 is 13 amino acids.

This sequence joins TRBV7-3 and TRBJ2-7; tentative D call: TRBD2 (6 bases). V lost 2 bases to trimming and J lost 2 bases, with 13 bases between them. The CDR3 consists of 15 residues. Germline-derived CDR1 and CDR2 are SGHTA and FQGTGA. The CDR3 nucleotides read TGTGCCAGCAGCTTAGATCCAGGGAGGCCCTACGAGCAGTACTTC. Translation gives CASSLDPGRPYEQYF.

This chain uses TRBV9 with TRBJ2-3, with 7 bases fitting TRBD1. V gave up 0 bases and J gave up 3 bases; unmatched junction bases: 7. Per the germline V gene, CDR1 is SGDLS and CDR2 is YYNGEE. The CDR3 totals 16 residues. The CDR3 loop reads CASSVEGGTATDTQYF. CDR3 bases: TGTGCCAGCAGCGTAGAGGGTGGGACAGCTACAGATACGCAGTATTTT.

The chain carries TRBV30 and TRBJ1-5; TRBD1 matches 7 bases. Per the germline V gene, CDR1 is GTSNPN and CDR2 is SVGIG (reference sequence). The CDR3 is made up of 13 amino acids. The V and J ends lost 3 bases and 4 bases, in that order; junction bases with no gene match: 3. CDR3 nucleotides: TGTGCCTGGAGCCTCAGGGGGAATCAGCCCCAGCATTTT. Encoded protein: CAWSLRGNQPQHF. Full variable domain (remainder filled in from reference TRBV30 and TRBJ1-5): SQTIHQWPATLVQPVGSPLSLECTVEGTSNPNLYWYRQAAGRGLQLLFYSVGIGQISSEVPQNLSASRPQDRQFILSSKKLLLSDSGFYLCAWSLRGNQPQHFGDGTRLSIL.

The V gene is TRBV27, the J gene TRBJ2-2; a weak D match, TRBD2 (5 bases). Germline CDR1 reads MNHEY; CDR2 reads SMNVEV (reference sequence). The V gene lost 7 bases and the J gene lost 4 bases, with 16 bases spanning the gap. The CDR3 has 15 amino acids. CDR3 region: CASNREVASTGELFF. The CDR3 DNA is TGTGCCAGCAACCGGGAAGTAGCGAGCACCGGGGAGCTGTTTTTT.

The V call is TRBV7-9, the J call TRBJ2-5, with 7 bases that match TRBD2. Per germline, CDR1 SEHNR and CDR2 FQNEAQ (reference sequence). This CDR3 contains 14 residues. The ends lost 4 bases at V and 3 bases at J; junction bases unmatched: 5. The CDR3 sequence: CASSYGTTKETQYF. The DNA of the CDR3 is TGTGCCAGCAGCTACGGGACTACCAAAGAGACCCAGTACTTC.

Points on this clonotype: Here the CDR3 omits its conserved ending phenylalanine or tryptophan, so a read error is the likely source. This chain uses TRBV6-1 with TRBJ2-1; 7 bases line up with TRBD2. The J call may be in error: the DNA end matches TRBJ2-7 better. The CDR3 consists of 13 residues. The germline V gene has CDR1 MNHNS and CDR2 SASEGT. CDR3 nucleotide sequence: TGTGCCAGCAGGCGGGGGAGCTCCTACGAGCAGTACTGC. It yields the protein CASRRGSSYEQYC.

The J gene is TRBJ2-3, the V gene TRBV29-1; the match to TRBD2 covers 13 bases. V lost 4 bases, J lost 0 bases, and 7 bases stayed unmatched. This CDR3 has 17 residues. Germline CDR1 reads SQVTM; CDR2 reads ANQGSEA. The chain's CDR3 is CSVAGTSGIPSTDTQYF. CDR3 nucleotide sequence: TGCAGCGTTGCAGGGACTAGCGGGATTCCTAGCACAGATACGCAGTATTTT.

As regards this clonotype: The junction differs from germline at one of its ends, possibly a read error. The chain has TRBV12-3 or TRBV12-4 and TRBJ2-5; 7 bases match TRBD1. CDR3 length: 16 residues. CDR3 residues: CANSFGAGGHQETQYF. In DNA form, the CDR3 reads TGTGCCAACAGTTTTGGGGCAGGGGGACACCAAGAGACCCAGTACTTC.

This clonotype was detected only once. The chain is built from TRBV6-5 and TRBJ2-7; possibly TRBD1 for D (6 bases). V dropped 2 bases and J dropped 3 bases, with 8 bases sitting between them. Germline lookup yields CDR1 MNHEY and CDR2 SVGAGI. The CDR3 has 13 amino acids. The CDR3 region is CASSYRRGYEQYF. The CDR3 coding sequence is TGTGCCAGCAGTTACCGCAGGGGCTACGAGCAGTACTTC.

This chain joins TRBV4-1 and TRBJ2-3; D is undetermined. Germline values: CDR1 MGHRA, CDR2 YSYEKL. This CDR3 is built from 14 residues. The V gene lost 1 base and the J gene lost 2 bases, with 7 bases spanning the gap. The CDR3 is CASSQGSSTDTQYF. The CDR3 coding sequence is TGCGCCAGCAGCCAAGGGTCCTCCACAGATACGCAGTATTTT.

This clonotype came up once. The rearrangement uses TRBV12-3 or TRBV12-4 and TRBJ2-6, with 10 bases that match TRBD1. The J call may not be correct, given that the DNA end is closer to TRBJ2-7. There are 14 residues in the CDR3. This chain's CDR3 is CASRRQGAKLEQYF. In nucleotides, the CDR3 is TGTGCCAGCAGGCGACAGGGGGCTAAGCTCGAGCAGTACTTC.

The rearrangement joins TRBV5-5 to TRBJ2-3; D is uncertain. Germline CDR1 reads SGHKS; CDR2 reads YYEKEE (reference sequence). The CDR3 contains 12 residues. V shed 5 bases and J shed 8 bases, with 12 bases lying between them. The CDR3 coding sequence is TGTGCCAGCAGACCGAGCGAAGCTACGCAGTATTTT. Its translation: CASRPSEATQYF.

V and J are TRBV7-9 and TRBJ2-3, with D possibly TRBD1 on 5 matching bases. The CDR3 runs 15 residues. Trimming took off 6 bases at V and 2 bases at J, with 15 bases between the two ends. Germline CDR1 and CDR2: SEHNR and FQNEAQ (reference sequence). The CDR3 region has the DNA TGTGCCAGCAGTTTGGGGCGGTTCGACACAGATACGCAGTATTTT. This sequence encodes CASSLGRFDTDTQYF.

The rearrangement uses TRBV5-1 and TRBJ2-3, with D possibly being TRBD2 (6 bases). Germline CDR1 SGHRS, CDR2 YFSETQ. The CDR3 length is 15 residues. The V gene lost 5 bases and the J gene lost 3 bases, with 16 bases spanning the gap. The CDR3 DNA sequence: TGCGCCAGCAGAACTGGACTACCCATAACAGATACGCAGTATTTT. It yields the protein CASRTGLPITDTQYF.

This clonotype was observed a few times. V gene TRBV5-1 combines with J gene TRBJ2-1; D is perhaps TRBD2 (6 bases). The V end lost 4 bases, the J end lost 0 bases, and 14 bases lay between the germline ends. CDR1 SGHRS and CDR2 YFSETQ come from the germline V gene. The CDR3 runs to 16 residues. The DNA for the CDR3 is TGCGCCAGCAGCCACCTGGGGGGACGCTCCTACAATGAGCAGTTCTTC. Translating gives CASSHLGGRSYNEQFF.

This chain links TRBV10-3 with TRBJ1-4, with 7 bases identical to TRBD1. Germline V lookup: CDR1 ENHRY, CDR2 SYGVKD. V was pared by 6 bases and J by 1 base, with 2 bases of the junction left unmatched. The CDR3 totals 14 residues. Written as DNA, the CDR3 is TGTGCCATCAGAGGGACAGAAACTAATGAAAAACTGTTTTTT. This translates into CAIRGTETNEKLFF.

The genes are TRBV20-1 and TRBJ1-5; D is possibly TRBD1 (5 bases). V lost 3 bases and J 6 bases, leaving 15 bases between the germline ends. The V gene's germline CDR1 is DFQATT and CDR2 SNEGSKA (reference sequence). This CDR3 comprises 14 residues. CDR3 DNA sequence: TGCAGTGCTAGTACAGGTGGGCGCGGTCAGCCCCAGCATTTT. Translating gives CSASTGGRGQPQHF.